The 5 T cell receptor beta chains reported below all come from one sample, sequenced in a study of cytotoxic CD8 clonotypes in ibrutinib-treated CLL. Assay: immunoSEQ multiplex PCR; the TCRdb copy retains only in-frame clones and omits some. The sample yields about 120,000 clones, 55% to 75% seen once. The specimen comprised PBMCs, sampled after 24 months of ibrutinib treatment. The receptors come from a human donor with chronic lymphocytic leukemia.

The chain recombines TRBV13 with TRBJ2-3; TRBD2 might be the D (6 bases). This CDR3 contains 16 residues. The V end was cut by 5 bases, the J end by 1 base, with 16 bases between. In germline, CDR1 is PRHDT, CDR2 FYEKMQ (reference sequence). The CDR3 region is CASSPGGASGTDTQYF. CDR3 sequence (DNA): TGTGCCAGCAGCCCGGGCGGGGCTAGCGGCACAGATACGCAGTATTTT.

This clone has more than one count but fewer than ten. V and J are TRBV7-2 and TRBJ2-5; D is perhaps TRBD1 or TRBD2 (5 bases each). V gave up 1 base and J gave up 7 bases, with 13 bases separating them. The CDR3 totals 14 residues. CDR1 is SGHTA and CDR2 is FQGNSA in the germline V gene. DNA of the CDR3: TGTGCCAGCAGCTTAGTGGGGGACGCGGGGACCCAGTACTTC. Translated: CASSLVGDAGTQYF. The variable domain in full, completed from reference TRBV7-2 and TRBJ2-5, reads GAGVSQSPSNKVTEKGKDVELRCDPISGHTALYWYRQSLGQGLEFLIYFQGNSAPDKSGLPSDRFSAERTGGSVSTLTIQRTQQEDSAVYLCASSLVGDAGTQYFGPGTRLLVL.

This clone was seen only a few times. The chain combines TRBV7-9 with TRBJ1-4; D not resolved. V shed 2 bases and J shed 7 bases, with 11 bases lying between them. Germline V gene data show CDR1 as SEHNR and CDR2 as FQNEAQ (reference sequence). The CDR3 runs to 14 residues. The chain's CDR3 is CASSLSGGREKLFF. In DNA, the CDR3 is TGTGCCAGCAGCTTATCAGGAGGGCGTGAAAAACTGTTTTTT.

This clone showed up just a few times. The chain joins TRBV2 to TRBJ2-1, with D perhaps assigned TRBD1 or TRBD2 (5 bases each). The CDR3 covers 11 residues. Germline CDR1 is SNHLY and CDR2 is FYNNEI. Trimming left V 11 bases short and J 10 bases short, with 15 bases between. CDR3 residues: CAGSVRGEQFF. In DNA form, the CDR3 reads TGTGCCGGTTCAGTTCGGGGCGAGCAGTTCTTC.

V is TRBV7-8 and J is TRBJ2-7, with a weak D call TRBD1 (7 bases). The CDR3 is 17 residues long. Trimming removed 2 bases from V and 0 bases from J, with 17 bases in between. Germline V gene sequence: CDR1 SGHVS, CDR2 FQNEAQ. The CDR3 DNA reads TGTGCCAGCAGCTTACCGGAGGGGGCCACCCCCTCCTACGAGCAGTACTTC. Amino acid sequence: CASSLPEGATPSYEQYF. The whole variable domain, filled in from reference TRBV7-8 and TRBJ2-7, reads GAGVSQSPRYKVAKRGQDVALRCDPISGHVSLFWYQQALGQGPEFLTYFQNEAQLDKSGLPSDRFFAERPEGSVSTLKIQRTQQEDSAVYLCASSLPEGATPSYEQYFGPGTRLTVT.